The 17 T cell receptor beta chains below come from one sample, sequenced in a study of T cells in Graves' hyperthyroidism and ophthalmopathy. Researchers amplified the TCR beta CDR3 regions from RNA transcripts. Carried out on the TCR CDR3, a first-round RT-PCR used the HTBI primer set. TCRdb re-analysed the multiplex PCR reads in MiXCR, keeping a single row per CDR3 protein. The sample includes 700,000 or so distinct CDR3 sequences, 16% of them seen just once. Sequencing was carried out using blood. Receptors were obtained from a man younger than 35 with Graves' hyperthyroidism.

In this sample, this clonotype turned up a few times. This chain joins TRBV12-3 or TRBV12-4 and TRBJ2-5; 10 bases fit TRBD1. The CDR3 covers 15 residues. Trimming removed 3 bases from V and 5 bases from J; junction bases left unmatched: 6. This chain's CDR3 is CASSLGQGFMETQYF. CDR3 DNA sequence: TGTGCCAGCAGTTTGGGACAGGGGTTTATGGAGACCCAGTACTTC.

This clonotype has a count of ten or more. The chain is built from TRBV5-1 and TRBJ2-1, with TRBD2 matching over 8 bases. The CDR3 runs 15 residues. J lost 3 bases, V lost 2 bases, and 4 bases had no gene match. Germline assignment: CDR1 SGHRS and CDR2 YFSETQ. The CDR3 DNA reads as TGCGCCAGCAGCTTCGGGAGGGGTCACTACAATGAGCAGTTCTTC. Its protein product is CASSFGRGHYNEQFF.

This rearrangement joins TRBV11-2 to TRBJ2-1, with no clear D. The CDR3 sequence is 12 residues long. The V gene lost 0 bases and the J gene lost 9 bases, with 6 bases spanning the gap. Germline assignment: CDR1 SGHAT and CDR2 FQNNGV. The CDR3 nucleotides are TGTGCCAGCAGCTTAGATCTTATTGAGCAGTTCTTC. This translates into CASSLDLIEQFF.

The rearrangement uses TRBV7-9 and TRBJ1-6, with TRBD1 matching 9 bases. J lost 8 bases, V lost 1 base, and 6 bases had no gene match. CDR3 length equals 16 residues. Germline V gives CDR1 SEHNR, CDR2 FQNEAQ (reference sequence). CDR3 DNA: TGTGCCAGCAGCTTAGAGCCGGGACAGGGTGATTCACCCCTCCACTTT. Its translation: CASSLEPGQGDSPLHF.

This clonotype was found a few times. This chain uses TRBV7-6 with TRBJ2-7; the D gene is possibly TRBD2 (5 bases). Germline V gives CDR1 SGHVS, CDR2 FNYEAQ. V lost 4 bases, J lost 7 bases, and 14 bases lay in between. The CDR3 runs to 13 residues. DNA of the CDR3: TGTGCCAGCAGCTCCGGGGTACCGGGAGAGCAGTACTTC. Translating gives CASSSGVPGEQYF. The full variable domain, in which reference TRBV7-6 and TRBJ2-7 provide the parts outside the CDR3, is GAGVSQSPRYKVTKRGQDVALRCDPISGHVSLYWYRQALGQGPEFLTYFNYEAQQDKSGLPNDRFSAERPEGSISTLTIQRTEQRDSAMYRCASSSGVPGEQYFGPGTRLTVT.

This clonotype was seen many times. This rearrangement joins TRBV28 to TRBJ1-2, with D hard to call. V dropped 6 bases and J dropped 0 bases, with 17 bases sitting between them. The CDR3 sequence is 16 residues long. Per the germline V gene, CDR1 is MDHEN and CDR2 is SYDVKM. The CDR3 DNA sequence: TGTGCCAGCAGCTTCAACCGACAACTAGCTAACTATGGCTACACCTTC. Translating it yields CASSFNRQLANYGYTF.

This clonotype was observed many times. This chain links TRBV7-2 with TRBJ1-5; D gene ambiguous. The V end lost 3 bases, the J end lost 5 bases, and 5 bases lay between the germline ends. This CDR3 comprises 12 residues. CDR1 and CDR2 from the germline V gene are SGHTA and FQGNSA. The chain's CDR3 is CASSLYDQPQHF. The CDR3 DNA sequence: TGTGCCAGCAGCTTGTACGATCAGCCCCAGCATTTT.

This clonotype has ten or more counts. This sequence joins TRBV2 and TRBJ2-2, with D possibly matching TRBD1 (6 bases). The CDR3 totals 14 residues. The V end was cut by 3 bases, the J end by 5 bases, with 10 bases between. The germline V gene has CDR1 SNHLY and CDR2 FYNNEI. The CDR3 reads CASSERQGTGELFF. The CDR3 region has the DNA TGTGCCAGCAGTGAGAGGCAGGGGACCGGGGAGCTGTTTTTT.

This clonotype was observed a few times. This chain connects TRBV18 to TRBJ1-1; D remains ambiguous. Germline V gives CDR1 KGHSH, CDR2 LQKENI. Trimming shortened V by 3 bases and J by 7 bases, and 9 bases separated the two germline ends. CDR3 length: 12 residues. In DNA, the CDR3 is TGTGCCAGCTCACCGGTAGGAGATGAAGCTTTCTTT. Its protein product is CASSPVGDEAFF.

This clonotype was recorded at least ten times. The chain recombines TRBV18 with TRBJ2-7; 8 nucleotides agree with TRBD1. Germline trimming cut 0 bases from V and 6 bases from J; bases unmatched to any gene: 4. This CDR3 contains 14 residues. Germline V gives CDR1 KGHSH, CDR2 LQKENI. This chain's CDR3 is CASSPPTGVREQYF. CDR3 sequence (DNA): TGTGCCAGCTCACCACCGACAGGGGTTCGCGAGCAGTACTTC. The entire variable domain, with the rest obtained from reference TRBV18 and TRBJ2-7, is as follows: NAGVMQNPRHLVRRRGQEARLRCSPMKGHSHVYWYRQLPEEGLKFMVYLQKENIIDESGMPKERFSAEFPKEGPSILRIQQVVRGDSAAYFCASSPPTGVREQYFGPGTRLTVT.

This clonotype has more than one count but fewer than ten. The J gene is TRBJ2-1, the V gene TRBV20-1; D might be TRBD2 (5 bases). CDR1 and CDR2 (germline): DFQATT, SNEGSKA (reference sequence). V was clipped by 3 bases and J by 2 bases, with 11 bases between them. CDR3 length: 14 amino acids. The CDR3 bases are TGCAGTGCTAGTGCGAGCGGTCCCTACAATGAGCAGTTCTTC. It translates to CSASASGPYNEQFF.

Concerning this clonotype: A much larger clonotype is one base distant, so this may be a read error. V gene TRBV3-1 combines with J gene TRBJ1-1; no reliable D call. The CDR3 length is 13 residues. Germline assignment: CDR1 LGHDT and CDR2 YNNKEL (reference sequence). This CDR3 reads CASGQVLNTEAFF. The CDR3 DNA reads TGTGCCAGCGGCCAAGTCTTGAACACTGAAGCTTTCTTT.

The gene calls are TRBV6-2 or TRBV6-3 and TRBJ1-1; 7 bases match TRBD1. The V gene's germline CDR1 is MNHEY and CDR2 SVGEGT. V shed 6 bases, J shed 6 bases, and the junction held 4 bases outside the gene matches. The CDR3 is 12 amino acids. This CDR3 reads CASRSDRPEAFF. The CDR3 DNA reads TGTGCCAGCAGATCGGACAGGCCTGAAGCTTTCTTT.

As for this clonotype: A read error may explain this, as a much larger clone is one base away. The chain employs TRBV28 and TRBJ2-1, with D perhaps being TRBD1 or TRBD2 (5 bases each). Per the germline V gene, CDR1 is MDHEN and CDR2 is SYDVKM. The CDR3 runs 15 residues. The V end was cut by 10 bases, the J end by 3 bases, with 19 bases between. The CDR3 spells CAICRDGSFYNEQFF. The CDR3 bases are TGTGCCATCTGTCGGGACGGATCGTTCTACAATGAGCAGTTCTTC.

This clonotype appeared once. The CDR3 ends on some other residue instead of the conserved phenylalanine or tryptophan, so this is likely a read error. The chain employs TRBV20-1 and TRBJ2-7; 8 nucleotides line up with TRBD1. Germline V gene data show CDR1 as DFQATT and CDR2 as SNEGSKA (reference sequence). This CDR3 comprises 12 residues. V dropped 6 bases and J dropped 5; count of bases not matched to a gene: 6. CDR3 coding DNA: TGCAGTGCAAGGACAGGGTTCAACGAGCAGTACCTC. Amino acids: CSARTGFNEQYL.

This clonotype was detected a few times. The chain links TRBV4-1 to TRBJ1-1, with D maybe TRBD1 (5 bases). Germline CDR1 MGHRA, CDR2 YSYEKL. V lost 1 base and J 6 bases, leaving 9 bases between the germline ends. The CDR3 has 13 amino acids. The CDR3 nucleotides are TGCGCCAGCAGCCAAGGTTGGGGACCTGAAGCTTTCTTT. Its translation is CASSQGWGPEAFF.

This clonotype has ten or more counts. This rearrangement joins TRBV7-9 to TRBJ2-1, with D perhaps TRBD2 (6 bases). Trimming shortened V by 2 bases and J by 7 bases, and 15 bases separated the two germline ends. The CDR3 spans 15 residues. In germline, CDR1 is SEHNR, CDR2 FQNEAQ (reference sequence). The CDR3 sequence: CASSLIALAENEQFF. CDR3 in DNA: TGTGCCAGCAGCTTAATCGCACTAGCTGAGAATGAGCAGTTCTTC.